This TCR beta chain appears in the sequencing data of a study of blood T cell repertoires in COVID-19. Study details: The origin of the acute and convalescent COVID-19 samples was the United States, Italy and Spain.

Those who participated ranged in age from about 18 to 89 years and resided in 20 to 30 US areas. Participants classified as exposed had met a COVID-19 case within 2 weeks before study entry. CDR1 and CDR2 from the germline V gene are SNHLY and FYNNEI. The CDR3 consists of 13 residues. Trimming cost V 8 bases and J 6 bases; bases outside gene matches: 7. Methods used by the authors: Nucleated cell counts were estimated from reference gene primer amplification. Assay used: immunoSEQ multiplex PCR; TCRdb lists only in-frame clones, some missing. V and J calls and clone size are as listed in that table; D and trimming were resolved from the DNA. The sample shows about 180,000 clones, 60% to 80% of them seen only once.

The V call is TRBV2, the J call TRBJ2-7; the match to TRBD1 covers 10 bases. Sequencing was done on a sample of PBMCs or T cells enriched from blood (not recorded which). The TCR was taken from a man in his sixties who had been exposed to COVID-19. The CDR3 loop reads CASGGTGVVEQYF. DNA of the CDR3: TGTGCCAGCGGGGGGACAGGGGTCGTCGAGCAGTACTTC.